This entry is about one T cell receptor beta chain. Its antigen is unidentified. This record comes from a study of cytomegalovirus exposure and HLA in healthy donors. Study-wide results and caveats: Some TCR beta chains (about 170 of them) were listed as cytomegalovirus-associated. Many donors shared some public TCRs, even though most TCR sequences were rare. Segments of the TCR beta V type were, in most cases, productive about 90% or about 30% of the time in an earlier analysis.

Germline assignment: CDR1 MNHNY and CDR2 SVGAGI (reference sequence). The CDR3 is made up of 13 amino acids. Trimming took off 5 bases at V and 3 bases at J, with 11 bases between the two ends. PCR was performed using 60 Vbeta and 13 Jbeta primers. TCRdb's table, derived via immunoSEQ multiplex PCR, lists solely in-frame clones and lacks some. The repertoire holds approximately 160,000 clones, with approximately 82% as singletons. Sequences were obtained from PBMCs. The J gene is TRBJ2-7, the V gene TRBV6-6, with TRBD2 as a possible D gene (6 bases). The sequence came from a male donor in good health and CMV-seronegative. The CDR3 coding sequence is TGTGCCAGCAGTGAGACTAGTCGCTACGAGCAGTACTTC. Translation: CASSETSRYEQYF.